The 17 T cell receptor beta chains below all came from one sample that was sequenced in a study of blood T cell repertoires in COVID-19. The table came from immunoSEQ multiplex PCR; TCRdb's copy has only in-frame clones and leaves some out. This sample has a few hundred thousand clones; approximately 93% occur once, and the top ten carry 0.8% to 0.9%. The sample comprised PBMCs or T cells enriched from blood (not recorded which). The receptors derive from a woman aged 40 to 50 who had been exposed to COVID-19.

The V call is TRBV19, the J call TRBJ1-2; 9 nucleotides match TRBD1. V lost 5 bases and J lost 6; bases outside the gene matches: 10. Germline assignment: CDR1 LNHDA and CDR2 SQIVND (reference sequence). CDR3 length: 15 amino acids. In nucleotides, the CDR3 is TGTGCCAGTAGTTCTAGGGACAGGGTTCTCGATGGCTACACCTTC. This gives the protein CASSSRDRVLDGYTF.

The chain has TRBV19 and TRBJ1-2; D gene unclear. The CDR3 extends over 11 amino acids. The V gene lost 7 bases and the J gene lost 7 bases, with 10 bases spanning the gap. Looked up from germline, CDR1 is LNHDA and CDR2 is SQIVND (reference sequence). CDR3 coding DNA: TGTGCCAGTACGGAGGAATCTGGCTACACCTTC. Encoded protein: CASTEESGYTF.

The sample holds a few counts of this clone. This rearrangement joins TRBV10-2 to TRBJ1-1; D perhaps matches TRBD1 (6 bases). Trimming stripped 5 bases from V and 5 bases from J, with 12 bases between. The CDR3 totals 13 residues. The germline V gene encodes CDR1 WSHSY and CDR2 SAAADI. CDR3 sequence reads: CASSKGVGTEAFF. CDR3 coding DNA: TGCGCCAGCAGTAAGGGGGTCGGGACTGAAGCTTTCTTT.

This clone was recorded once. The chain recombines TRBV19 with TRBJ2-2, with 8 positions matching TRBD2. Germline V CDR1 and CDR2: LNHDA, SQIVND (reference sequence). V shed 6 bases and J 6 bases; nucleotides not matched to a gene: 15. CDR3 size: 17 residues. CDR3 sequence reads: CASSEKFSGATSGELFF. In DNA form, the CDR3 reads TGTGCCAGTAGCGAAAAGTTTAGCGGGGCCACTTCCGGGGAGCTGTTTTTT.

A word on this clone: Other DNA sequences from this sample encode an identical CDR3 as well. V usage is TRBV2 and J usage is TRBJ1-2, with 7 positions matching TRBD1. V was clipped by 5 bases and J by 1 base; unmatched bases: 7. The CDR3 has 15 amino acids. The germline V gene has CDR1 SNHLY and CDR2 FYNNEI. The CDR3: CASSRSGTVNYGYTF. CDR3 in DNA: TGTGCCAGCAGTCGTTCCGGGACAGTTAACTATGGCTACACCTTC. The full variable domain, in which reference TRBV2 and TRBJ1-2 provide the parts outside the CDR3, is EPEVTQTPSHQVTQMGQEVILRCVPISNHLYFYWYRQILGQKVEFLVSFYNNEISEKSEIFDDQFSVERPDGSNFTLKIRSTKLEDSAMYFCASSRSGTVNYGYTFGSGTRLTVV.

V usage is TRBV5-1 and J usage is TRBJ2-1, with 10 nucleotides matching TRBD2. This CDR3 has 15 amino acids. J gave up 8 bases and V 0 bases, and 5 bases lay outside the gene matches. The germline V gene encodes CDR1 SGHRS and CDR2 YFSETQ. In DNA, the CDR3 is TGCGCCAGCAGCTTGGAGGCTAGCGGGGGCGATGAGCAGTTCTTC. It yields the protein CASSLEASGGDEQFF.

The chain couples TRBV6-1 to TRBJ1-1; the D is unclear. The CDR3 spans 15 residues. Germline V gives CDR1 MNHNS, CDR2 SASEGT. Trimming removed 3 bases at V and 1 base at J, with 12 bases between. CDR3 amino acids: CASSERAAKNTEAFF. CDR3 in DNA: TGTGCCAGCAGTGAGAGGGCCGCGAAGAACACTGAAGCTTTCTTT.

The CDR3 region is CASSQTFAVALNRGGLNSYEQYF. CDR3 DNA sequence: TGTGCCAGCAGCCAAACCTTCGCCGTGGCGCTTAATCGGGGGGGTCTAAATTCCTACGAGCAGTACTTC. The chain uses TRBV14 and TRBJ2-7; TRBD2 aligns across 8 bases. In germline, CDR1 is SGHDN, CDR2 FVKESK. J gave up 1 base and V 2 bases, and 28 bases lay outside the gene matches. The CDR3 extends over 23 amino acids.

In this sample, this clone turned up once. The chain uses TRBV29-1 and TRBJ2-3; 10 bases agree with TRBD2. The junction had 0 bases not matched to a gene; V was cut back by 1 base and J by 5 bases. The germline V gene encodes CDR1 SQVTM and CDR2 ANQGSEA. The CDR3 sequence is 13 residues long. CDR3 nucleotide sequence: TGCAGCGTTGAAGGACTAGCGGGAGATACGCAGTATTTT. Its protein is CSVEGLAGDTQYF.

The CDR3 region has the DNA TGTGCCAGCAGCTTAGCGCAGACCCGGGGCGAGCAGTACTTC. As protein: CASSLAQTRGEQYF. The rearrangement joins TRBV7-9 to TRBJ2-7; possible D gene TRBD2, 5 bases. Trimming removed 0 bases from V and 6 bases from J, with 12 bases in between. The CDR3 extends over 14 amino acids. Germline V gives CDR1 SEHNR, CDR2 FQNEAQ (reference sequence).

The chain links TRBV18 to TRBJ2-5, with 9 bases identical to TRBD1. Germline V gives CDR1 KGHSH, CDR2 LQKENI. The V segment lost 3 bases and the J segment 5 bases; nucleotides outside the gene matches: 7. CDR3 size: 15 residues. DNA for the CDR3: TGTGCCAGCTCACCCGCCGGGACAGGGTTCGAGACCCAGTACTTC. It yields the protein CASSPAGTGFETQYF. The full variable domain, with the rest looked up from reference TRBV18 and TRBJ2-5, is NAGVMQNPRHLVRRRGQEARLRCSPMKGHSHVYWYRQLPEEGLKFMVYLQKENIIDESGMPKERFSAEFPKEGPSILRIQQVVRGDSAAYFCASSPAGTGFETQYFGPGTRLLVL.

The chain joins TRBV27 to TRBJ2-1; 8 bases match TRBD2. The CDR3 runs 15 residues. V lost 5 bases, J lost 4 bases, and 7 bases stayed unmatched. Germline V gene sequence: CDR1 MNHEY, CDR2 SMNVEV (reference sequence). CDR3 protein: CASSPSAGAYNEQFF. The CDR3 DNA follows: TGTGCCAGCAGTCCCTCAGCGGGGGCATACAATGAGCAGTTCTTC.

This clone was detected many times. The gene calls are TRBV7-3 and TRBJ2-1, with 9 positions matching TRBD2. CDR1 SGHTA and CDR2 FQGTGA come from the germline V gene. With 5 bases clipped from V and 1 base from J, the junction kept 3 bases outside the gene matches. The CDR3 spans 15 residues. The CDR3 nucleotides read TGTGCCAGCAGCCAAGCGGGGGGATCCTACAATGAGCAGTTCTTC. Amino acids: CASSQAGGSYNEQFF.

The V call is TRBV5-1, the J call TRBJ1-1; the D is unclear. The V end was cut by 5 bases, the J end by 1 base, with 12 bases between. CDR1 is SGHRS, CDR2 YFSETQ, per germline. CDR3 length: 14 amino acids. The CDR3 is CASREGSSNTEAFF. CDR3 nucleotides: TGCGCCAGCAGAGAAGGGAGCTCGAACACTGAAGCTTTCTTT.

The chain carries TRBV11-3 and TRBJ1-2; D is unresolved. V was shortened by 5 bases and J by 3 bases, with 13 bases between the two germline ends. CDR1 and CDR2 (germline): SGHNT, YENEEA. The CDR3 is made up of 14 amino acids. This CDR3 is CASSIGPTHYGYTF. CDR3 DNA: TGTGCCAGCAGCATTGGGCCAACCCACTATGGCTACACCTTC.

The gene calls are TRBV7-8 and TRBJ1-3; D is unclear. The CDR3 is 14 amino acids. V was cut by 4 bases and J by 3 bases, with 10 bases left in between. Germline CDR1 SGHVS, CDR2 FQNEAQ. The CDR3 DNA reads as TGTGCCAGCAGCTCCACCGACTTTGGAAACACCATATATTTT. Translated, it gives CASSSTDFGNTIYF.

The rearrangement joins TRBV20-1 to TRBJ1-5; 9 bases agree with TRBD1. Germline CDR1 is DFQATT and CDR2 is SNEGSKA (reference sequence). The V and J ends lost 3 bases and 7 bases, in that order; junction bases with no gene match: 7. CDR3 size: 14 residues. The CDR3 loop is CSASLQGARQPQHF. The DNA of the CDR3 is TGCAGTGCTAGTTTACAGGGGGCGCGGCAGCCCCAGCATTTT.